The entry below describes one T cell receptor (beta chain). Produced via immunoSEQ multiplex PCR; TCRdb's table is partial and in-frame only. The sample contains some 260,000 clones, about nine tenths of which appear only once. This entry comes from a study of blood T cell repertoires in COVID-19. The CDR3 contains 13 residues. The trim removed 7 bases at V and 5 bases at J, leaving 6 bases unmatched. From germline, CDR1 is SGHRS and CDR2 YFSETQ. Sequenced input: PBMCs or T cells enriched from blood (not recorded which). The gene calls are TRBV5-1 and TRBJ2-1, with TRBD1 matching 7 bases. This clonotype was obtained from a woman aged 25 to 39 with acute COVID-19. CDR3 DNA sequence: TGCGCCAGCGCCACAGGGGTGGACAATGAGCAGTTCTTC. This encodes CASATGVDNEQFF.